A single sample is the source of the 30 T cell receptor beta chains below, sequenced in a study of T cell clonotyping in hematopoietic cell transplantation. Specified time point: recipient sample about 28 days before transplant, after cytoreduction. TCRdb's copy holds only in-frame clones and misses some; the assay was immunoSEQ multiplex PCR. The profile shows approximately 26,000 clones, 80% to 90% of them singletons. The sequenced sample was peripheral blood mononuclear cells, obtained before stem cell transplant. The receptors were sampled from an older woman with acute myeloid leukemia. Some clones in this sample may be carry-over from other donors' samples.

The rearrangement uses TRBV2 and TRBJ2-7; 14 bases line up with TRBD2. CDR3 length equals 15 residues. CDR1 and CDR2 from the germline V gene are SNHLY and FYNNEI. V lost 7 bases to trimming and J lost 6 bases; unmatched junction nucleotides: 8. CDR3 sequence: CASNPGTSGSSEQYF. The CDR3 region has the DNA TGTGCCAGCAATCCCGGGACTAGCGGGAGTAGCGAGCAGTACTTC.

The rearrangement links TRBV27 to TRBJ1-2, with D uncertain. V gave up 3 bases and J gave up 1 base, with 9 bases separating them. Germline CDR1 and CDR2: MNHEY and SMNVEV (reference sequence). The CDR3 has 14 amino acids. The CDR3 spells CASSFVGNNYGYTF. DNA of the CDR3: TGTGCCAGCAGTTTTGTGGGGAATAACTATGGCTACACCTTC.

This chain joins TRBV7-2 and TRBJ1-2; D gene uncertain. This CDR3 comprises 14 residues. The V gene's germline CDR1 is SGHTA and CDR2 FQGNSA. V was shortened by 1 base and J by 1 base, with 7 bases between the two germline ends. The CDR3 nucleotides are TGTGCCAGCAGCTTAGAAGTTCTTAACTATGGCTACACCTTC. Amino acid sequence: CASSLEVLNYGYTF.

CDR3 loop: CASSTYRGEVPGYTF. Here the CDR3 DNA reads TGTGCCAGCAGCACATATAGGGGAGAAGTACCTGGCTACACCTTC. The chain is built from TRBV28 and TRBJ1-2; TRBD1 is a possible D gene (5 bases). Germline loops: CDR1 MDHEN, CDR2 SYDVKM. The CDR3 sequence is 15 residues long. V lost 6 bases and J lost 7, with 21 bases in between.

This clone has a handful of counts. V usage is TRBV4-1 and J usage is TRBJ1-1, with D uncertain. The CDR3 consists of 11 residues. Trimming stripped 2 bases from V and 6 bases from J, with 4 bases between. Per the germline V gene, CDR1 is MGHRA and CDR2 is YSYEKL. CDR3 sequence reads: CASSQLAEAFF. CDR3 DNA sequence: TGCGCCAGCAGCCAATTGGCTGAAGCTTTCTTT.

V is TRBV5-1 and J is TRBJ2-7, with 9 positions matching TRBD2. V was pared by 4 bases and J by 2 bases, with 7 bases of the junction left unmatched. Per germline, CDR1 SGHRS and CDR2 YFSETQ. The CDR3 sequence is 15 residues long. The CDR3 loop reads CASSGGPSGTYEQYF. The CDR3 DNA reads TGCGCCAGCAGCGGAGGTCCTAGCGGGACCTACGAGCAGTACTTC. Based on the CDR3 plus reference TRBV5-1 and TRBJ2-7, the full variable domain is KAGVTQTPRYLIKTRGQQVTLSCSPISGHRSVSWYQQTPGQGLQFLFEYFSETQRNKGNFPGRFSGRQFSNSRSEMNVSTLELGDSALYLCASSGGPSGTYEQYFGPGTRLTVT.

This chain uses TRBV2 with TRBJ1-1; D is possibly TRBD1 (5 bases). Trimming removed 5 bases from V and 5 bases from J, with 15 bases in between. The CDR3 covers 14 residues. Germline CDR1 SNHLY, CDR2 FYNNEI. The CDR3 nucleotides are TGTGCCAGCAGTTTAGACAGCGCAAGTACTGAAGCTTTCTTT. This encodes CASSLDSASTEAFF.

The CDR3 loop is CASSLVGVRETQYF. CDR3 DNA sequence: TGTGCCAGCAGCTTAGTAGGGGTCAGGGAGACCCAGTACTTC. The rearrangement uses TRBV11-2 and TRBJ2-5; D possibly corresponds to TRBD1 (5 bases). V gave up 1 base and J gave up 5 bases, with 11 bases separating them. The CDR3 spans 14 residues. Germline loops: CDR1 SGHAT, CDR2 FQNNGV.

The chain carries TRBV5-1 and TRBJ1-4, with no clear D. The CDR3 loop spans 14 amino acids. Germline CDR1 reads SGHRS; CDR2 reads YFSETQ. The V and J ends lost 0 bases and 4 bases respectively, with 7 bases between them. The CDR3 region has the DNA TGCGCCAGCAGCTTGGGGCCAGGTAATGAAAAACTGTTTTTT. Its protein product is CASSLGPGNEKLFF.

The chain uses TRBV29-1 and TRBJ1-1; 9 nucleotides agree with TRBD1. Germline V gives CDR1 SQVTM, CDR2 ANQGSEA. V was pared by 7 bases and J by 1 base, with 4 bases of the junction left unmatched. CDR3 length: 13 residues. This chain's CDR3 is CSAQQGANTEAFF. The DNA of the CDR3 is TGCAGCGCCCAACAGGGGGCGAACACTGAAGCTTTCTTT.

In this sample, this clone turned up once. The chain carries TRBV2 and TRBJ2-1; D not resolved. Trimming cost V 2 bases and J 5 bases, with 16 bases left between them. CDR1 SNHLY and CDR2 FYNNEI come from the germline V gene. The CDR3 runs 16 residues. CDR3 protein: CASSETPLDPHNEQFF. In nucleotides, the CDR3 is TGTGCCAGCAGTGAAACCCCTCTGGACCCGCACAATGAGCAGTTCTTC.

The V and J genes are TRBV19 and TRBJ2-1; 7 bases fit TRBD2. Per germline, CDR1 LNHDA and CDR2 SQIVND (reference sequence). V shed 6 bases and J 4 bases; nucleotides not matched to a gene: 6. This CDR3 spans 14 amino acids. In DNA form, the CDR3 reads TGTGCCAGTAGGAGCAGCGGGAAATACAATGAGCAGTTCTTC. Residues: CASRSSGKYNEQFF.

The chain couples TRBV28 to TRBJ2-4, with 9 positions matching TRBD1. The CDR3 extends over 16 amino acids. In germline, CDR1 is MDHEN, CDR2 SYDVKM. V trimming: 5 bases; J trimming: 0 bases; junction bases outside the gene matches: 5. The CDR3, as DNA: TGTGCCAGCAGTGTCCCGGGACAGGGAGCCAAAAACATTCAGTACTTC. As protein: CASSVPGQGAKNIQYF. Full variable domain (outside the CDR3, taken from reference TRBV28 and TRBJ2-4): DVKVTQSSRYLVKRTGEKVFLECVQDMDHENMFWYRQDPGLGLRLIYFSYDVKMKEKGDIPEGYSVSREKKERFSLILESASTNQTSMYLCASSVPGQGAKNIQYFGAGTRLSVL.

The chain carries TRBV7-3 and TRBJ1-3; possibly TRBD1 for D (6 bases). The CDR3 loop spans 15 amino acids. V gave up 4 bases and J gave up 2 bases, with 12 bases separating them. Germline V gene data show CDR1 as SGHTA and CDR2 as FQGTGA. DNA of the CDR3: TGTGCCAGCAGCTCCTCGGCAGGGGCTGGAAACACCATATATTTT. It specifies CASSSSAGAGNTIYF.

This sequence joins TRBV11-2 and TRBJ1-3; D is unclear. Germline CDR1 is SGHAT and CDR2 is FQNNGV. This CDR3 is 15 amino acids long. Trimming stripped 3 bases from V and 0 bases from J, with 9 bases between. This CDR3 is CASSFELSSGNTIYF. The DNA for the CDR3 is TGTGCCAGCAGCTTTGAACTGTCCTCTGGAAACACCATATATTTT. Together with reference TRBV11-2 and TRBJ1-3, the CDR3 gives the full variable domain: EAGVAQSPRYKIIEKRQSVAFWCNPISGHATLYWYQQILGQGPKLLIQFQNNGVVDDSQLPKDRFSAERLKGVDSTLKIQPAKLEDSAVYLCASSFELSSGNTIYFGEGSWLTVV.

The chain uses TRBV6-6 and TRBJ2-7; maybe TRBD2 (6 bases). With 9 bases removed from V and 4 bases from J, the gap between germline ends came to 16 bases. Germline CDR1 reads MNHNY; CDR2 reads SVGAGI (reference sequence). The CDR3 runs to 13 residues. CDR3 nucleotides: TGTGCCAGTAGCGGAACCCCTAGTTACGAGCAGTACTTC. This codes for CASSGTPSYEQYF.

This rearrangement joins TRBV6-5 to TRBJ1-2, with D perhaps TRBD1 (5 bases). Germline-derived CDR1 and CDR2 are MNHEY and SVGAGI. V dropped 4 bases and J dropped 4 bases, with 13 bases sitting between them. The CDR3 is 14 amino acids. The CDR3 DNA is TGTGCCAGCAGTTCCTCGACGACAGTCTATGGCTACACCTTC. It codes for CASSSSTTVYGYTF.

The chain combines TRBV27 with TRBJ2-1, with 9 bases that match TRBD2. The junction had 4 bases not matched to a gene; V was cut back by 5 bases and J by 2 bases. The CDR3 spans 15 residues. Germline CDR1 is MNHEY and CDR2 is SMNVEV (reference sequence). Written as DNA, the CDR3 is TGTGCCAGCAGTAAGATAGCGGGGGCCTACAATGAGCAGTTCTTC. Amino acids: CASSKIAGAYNEQFF.

The sample holds one count of this clone. The V gene is TRBV11-2, the J gene TRBJ2-5; D uncertain. The germline V gene has CDR1 SGHAT and CDR2 FQNNGV. Trimming shortened V by 5 bases and J by 2 bases, and 15 bases separated the two germline ends. This CDR3 is 15 amino acids long. Here the CDR3 reads CASSPDGTSQETQYF. The CDR3 coding sequence is TGTGCCAGCAGCCCGGACGGCACATCTCAAGAGACCCAGTACTTC.

The rearrangement links TRBV7-2 to TRBJ1-1; 7 nucleotides agree with TRBD1. The J segment lost 5 bases and the V segment lost 5 bases, leaving 2 bases of the junction unmatched. Looked up from germline, CDR1 is SGHTA and CDR2 is FQGNSA. The CDR3 runs to 12 residues. CDR3 sequence: CASSDRDTEAFF. The CDR3 coding sequence is TGTGCCAGCAGCGACAGGGATACTGAAGCTTTCTTT.

The chain couples TRBV28 to TRBJ2-1; 9 nucleotides line up with TRBD2. CDR3 length equals 15 residues. The trim removed 6 bases at V and 8 bases at J, leaving 11 bases unmatched. CDR1 and CDR2 from the germline V gene are MDHEN and SYDVKM. The CDR3 here is CASSYEGGGADEQFF. In DNA form, the CDR3 reads TGTGCCAGCAGCTACGAGGGCGGGGGGGCGGATGAGCAGTTCTTC. The whole variable domain, remainder taken from reference TRBV28 and TRBJ2-1, is DVKVTQSSRYLVKRTGEKVFLECVQDMDHENMFWYRQDPGLGLRLIYFSYDVKMKEKGDIPEGYSVSREKKERFSLILESASTNQTSMYLCASSYEGGGADEQFFGPGTRLTVL.

The V gene is TRBV4-2, the J gene TRBJ1-2, with D uncertain. Trimming stripped 0 bases from V and 0 bases from J, with 11 bases between. There are 16 residues in the CDR3. From germline, CDR1 is LGHNA and CDR2 YNFKEQ. CDR3 in DNA: TGTGCCAGCAGCCAAGATCAAGAGGGTCCTAACTATGGCTACACCTTC. This gives the protein CASSQDQEGPNYGYTF.

This rearrangement joins TRBV29-1 to TRBJ2-1; 8 bases fit TRBD2. After removal of 2 bases from V and 3 bases from J, the junction contained 3 bases not matched to a gene. The length of the CDR3 is 14 residues. CDR1 and CDR2 (germline): SQVTM, ANQGSEA. The CDR3, as DNA: TGCAGCGTTGAATACGGGGGGGGCTACAATGAGCAGTTCTTC. It specifies CSVEYGGGYNEQFF.

The chain is built from TRBV19 and TRBJ1-4; D remains unclear. The ends were cut back, 5 bases at V and 0 bases at J, with 10 bases in the middle. The CDR3 covers 15 residues. The germline gives CDR1 LNHDA, CDR2 SQIVND (reference sequence). DNA of the CDR3: TGTGCCAGTAGTTGGGATTATGCAACTAATGAAAAACTGTTTTTT. It translates to CASSWDYATNEKLFF.

Concerning this clone itself: Germline is not matched at one junction end, which may reflect a read error. J is TRBJ2-5 and V is TRBV6-1; D uncertain. The CDR3 contains 11 residues. The germline gives CDR1 MNHNS, CDR2 SASEGT. The CDR3 protein is CASSELGPQNF. For the CDR3, the DNA is TGTGCCAGCAGTGAACTGGGTCCCCAAAACTTC.

This chain uses TRBV19 with TRBJ2-7; D possibly corresponds to TRBD1 (6 bases). The CDR3 is 15 residues long. The V end was cut by 6 bases, the J end by 3 bases, with 18 bases between. Germline V gene sequence: CDR1 LNHDA, CDR2 SQIVND (reference sequence). For the CDR3, the DNA is TGTGCCAGTAGATCCACAGGGATTCACGGCTACGAGCAGTACTTC. Amino acid sequence: CASRSTGIHGYEQYF.

The sample holds one count of this clone. The CDR3 nucleotides read TGCGCCAGCAGCCAAGAGGCGGCTAGCGGGATAGGAGGTGAGCAGTTCTTC. Amino acid sequence: CASSQEAASGIGGEQFF. The gene calls are TRBV4-1 and TRBJ2-1; 9 nucleotides agree with TRBD2. The V and J ends lost 0 bases and 9 bases, in that order; junction bases with no gene match: 12. From germline, CDR1 is MGHRA and CDR2 YSYEKL. The CDR3 runs to 17 residues.

The gene calls are TRBV4-1 and TRBJ2-7; D unclear. Germline V CDR1 and CDR2: MGHRA, YSYEKL. Trimming pared 2 bases from V and 2 bases from J, leaving 10 bases between. The CDR3 runs 14 residues. In nucleotides, the CDR3 is TGCGCCAGCAGCCAACTAGTGAAGGCCTACGAGCAGTACTTC. Its translation is CASSQLVKAYEQYF.

This clone has a handful of counts. The V and J genes are TRBV9 and TRBJ1-6; D is uncertain. Looked up from germline, CDR1 is SGDLS and CDR2 is YYNGEE. V was cut by 4 bases and J by 8 bases, with 13 bases left in between. The CDR3 consists of 14 residues. The CDR3 protein is CASSPATHDSPLHF. In nucleotides, the CDR3 is TGTGCCAGCAGCCCCGCGACGCACGATTCACCCCTCCACTTT.

This clone was seen once. The chain recombines TRBV28 with TRBJ1-5, with D unresolved. The CDR3 spans 16 residues. From germline, CDR1 is MDHEN and CDR2 SYDVKM. V dropped 4 bases and J dropped 0 bases, with 13 bases sitting between them. The DNA for the CDR3 is TGTGCCAGCAGTTCGCGGACCTATTATAGCAATCAGCCCCAGCATTTT. This encodes CASSSRTYYSNQPQHF.